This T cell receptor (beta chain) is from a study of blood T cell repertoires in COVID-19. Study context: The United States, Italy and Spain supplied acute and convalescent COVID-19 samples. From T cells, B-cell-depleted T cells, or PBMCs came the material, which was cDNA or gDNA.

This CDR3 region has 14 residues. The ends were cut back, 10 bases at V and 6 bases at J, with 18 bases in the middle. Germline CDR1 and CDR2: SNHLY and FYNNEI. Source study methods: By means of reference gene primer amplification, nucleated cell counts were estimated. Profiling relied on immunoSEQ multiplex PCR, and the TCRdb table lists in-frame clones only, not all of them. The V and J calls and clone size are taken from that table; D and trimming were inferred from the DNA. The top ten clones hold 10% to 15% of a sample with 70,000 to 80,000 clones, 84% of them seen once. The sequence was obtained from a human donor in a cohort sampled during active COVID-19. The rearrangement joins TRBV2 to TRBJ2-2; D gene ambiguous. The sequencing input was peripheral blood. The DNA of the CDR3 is TGTGCCACCACACCTCGTATGAATTCCGGGGAGCTGTTTTTT. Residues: CATTPRMNSGELFF.